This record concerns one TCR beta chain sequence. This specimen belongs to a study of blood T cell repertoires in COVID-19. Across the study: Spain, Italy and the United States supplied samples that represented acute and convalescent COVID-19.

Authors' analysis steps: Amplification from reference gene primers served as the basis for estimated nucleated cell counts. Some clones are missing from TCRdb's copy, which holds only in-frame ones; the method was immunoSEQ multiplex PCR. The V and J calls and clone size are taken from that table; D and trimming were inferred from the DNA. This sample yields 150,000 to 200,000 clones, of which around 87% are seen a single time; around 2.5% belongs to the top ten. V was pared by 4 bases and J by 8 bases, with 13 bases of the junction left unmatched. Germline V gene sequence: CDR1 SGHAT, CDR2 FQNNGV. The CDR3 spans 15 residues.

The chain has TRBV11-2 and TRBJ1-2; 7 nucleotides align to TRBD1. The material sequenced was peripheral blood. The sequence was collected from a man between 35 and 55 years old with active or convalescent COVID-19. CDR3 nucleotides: TGTGCCAGCAGCTCGGTACGTTACAGGGGCGGCGGCTACACCTTC. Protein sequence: CASSSVRYRGGGYTF. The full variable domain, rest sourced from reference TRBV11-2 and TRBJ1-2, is EAGVAQSPRYKIIEKRQSVAFWCNPISGHATLYWYQQILGQGPKLLIQFQNNGVVDDSQLPKDRFSAERLKGVDSTLKIQPAKLEDSAVYLCASSSVRYRGGGYTFGSGTRLTVV.